This is a list of T cell receptor beta chains from one sample in a study of T cell repertoires in aging, cancer and after chemotherapy. One entry per CDR3 protein, called by TCRdb with MiXCR from the multiplex PCR reads. In the table there are 2,200 or so distinct CDR3 sequences, less than 35% of which are singletons. Source material: blood. The source of these receptors is a human donor with a blood cancer. CDR3s include the opening cysteine and the closing phenylalanine or tryptophan. D genes are given only for firm matches. Not all rows give a size; the values are once, few, many and, for expanded clones, a class.

NA	NA	TRBV6-2/TRBV6-3	TRBJ1-2	TGTGCCAGCAGTGACTATGGGACCGAAACTGGCTACACCTTC	CASSDYGTETGYTF
NA	NA	TRBV12-3/TRBV12-4	TRBJ1-1	TGTGCCAGCAGTTTACGCAAGACGCTTATTGAAGCTTTCTTT	CASSLRKTLIEAFF
TRBD2	NA	TRBV13	TRBJ2-1	TGTGCCAGCAGCCGGGGGAGGGTCAATGAGCAGTTCTTC	CASSRGRVNEQFF
NA	few	TRBV19	TRBJ1-2	TGTGCCAGTAGTATAGTTAGAAACAGCGTAAACTATGGCTACACCTTC	CASSIVRNSVNYGYTF
NA	NA	TRBV6-4	TRBJ2-2	TGTGCCAGCAGTGACTCGATAGGTGGCCGAAACACCGGGGAGCTGTTTTTT	CASSDSIGGRNTGELFF
NA	NA	TRBV6-1	TRBJ1-3	TGTGCCAGCATACAGTATGGTGACTCTGGAAACACCATATATTTT	CASIQYGDSGNTIYF
NA	few	TRBV11-2	TRBJ2-3	TGTGCCAGCCACCGCCCCGGGGGAGATACGCAGTATTTT	CASHRPGGDTQYF
NA	NA	TRBV4-1	TRBJ2-1	TGCGCCAGCAGCTACGACGTGGGGGCTCAATACAATGAGCAGTTCTTC	CASSYDVGAQYNEQFF
TRBD1	NA	TRBV30	TRBJ1-1	TGTGCCTGGAGCAGGGACAGGGGGCCCGGGAACACTGAAGCTTTCTTT	CAWSRDRGPGNTEAFF
NA	NA	TRBV24-1	TRBJ2-2	TGTGCCACCAGTGATCTCCCTGGTGTAGGGAAAAACACCGGGGAGCTGTTTTTT	CATSDLPGVGKNTGELFF
NA	large	TRBV4-1	TRBJ2-2	TGCGCCAGCAGCGCCGCCTACTCCGAAGCCGGGGAGCTGTTTTTT	CASSAAYSEAGELFF
NA	NA	TRBV5-1	TRBJ1-1	TGCGCCAGCAGCTTGGACACTGAAGCTTTCTTT	CASSLDTEAFF
NA	medium-sized	TRBV11-1	TRBJ2-5	TGTGCCAGCAGCTTATCACAGGCCCAAGAGACCCAGTACTTC	CASSLSQAQETQYF
TRBD2	NA	TRBV20-1	TRBJ2-1	TGCAGTGCTAGAGATCTAGCGGGGAAGGATGAGCAGTTCTTC	CSARDLAGKDEQFF
TRBD1	NA	TRBV12-3/TRBV12-4	TRBJ2-1	TGTGCCAGCAGCTTGGGCCTCCGGGACAGGGCATACAATGAGCAGTTCTTC	CASSLGLRDRAYNEQFF
NA	NA	TRBV19	TRBJ1-5	TGTGCCACCAGGGGCTATAGCAATCAGCCCCAGCATTTT	CATRGYSNQPQHF